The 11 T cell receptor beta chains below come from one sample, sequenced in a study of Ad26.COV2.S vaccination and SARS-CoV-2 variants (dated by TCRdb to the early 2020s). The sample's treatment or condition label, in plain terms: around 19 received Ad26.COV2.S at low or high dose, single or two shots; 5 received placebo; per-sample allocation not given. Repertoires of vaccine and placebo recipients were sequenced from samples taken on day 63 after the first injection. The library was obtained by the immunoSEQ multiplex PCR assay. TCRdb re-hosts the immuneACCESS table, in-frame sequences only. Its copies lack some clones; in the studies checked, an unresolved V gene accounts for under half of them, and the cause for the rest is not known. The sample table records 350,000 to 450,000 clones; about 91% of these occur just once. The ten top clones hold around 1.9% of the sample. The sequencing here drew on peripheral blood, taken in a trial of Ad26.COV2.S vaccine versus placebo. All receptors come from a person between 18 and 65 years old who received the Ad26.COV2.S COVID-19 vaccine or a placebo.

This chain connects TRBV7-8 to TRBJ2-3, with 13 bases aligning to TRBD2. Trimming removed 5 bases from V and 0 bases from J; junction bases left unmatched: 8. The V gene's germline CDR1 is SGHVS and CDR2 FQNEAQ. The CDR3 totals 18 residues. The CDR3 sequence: CASSHGLAGELSTDTQYF. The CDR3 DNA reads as TGTGCCAGCAGCCACGGACTAGCGGGAGAACTAAGCACAGATACGCAGTATTTT.

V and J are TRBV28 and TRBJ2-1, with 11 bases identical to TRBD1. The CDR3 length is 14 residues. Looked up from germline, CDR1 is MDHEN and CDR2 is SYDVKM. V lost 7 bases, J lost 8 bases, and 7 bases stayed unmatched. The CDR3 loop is CASIPGQGVYEQFF. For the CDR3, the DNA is TGTGCCAGCATCCCGGGACAGGGGGTCTATGAGCAGTTCTTC.

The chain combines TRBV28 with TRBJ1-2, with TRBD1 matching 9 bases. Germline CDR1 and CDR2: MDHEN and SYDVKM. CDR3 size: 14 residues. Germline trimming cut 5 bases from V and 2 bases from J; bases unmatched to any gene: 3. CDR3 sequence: CASSLGTGNYGYTF. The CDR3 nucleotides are TGTGCCAGCAGTCTAGGGACAGGGAACTATGGCTACACCTTC.

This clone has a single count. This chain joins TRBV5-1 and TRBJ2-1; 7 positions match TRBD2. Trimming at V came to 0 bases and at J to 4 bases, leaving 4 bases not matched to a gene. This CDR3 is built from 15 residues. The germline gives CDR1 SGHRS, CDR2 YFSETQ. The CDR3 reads CASSLGLAEYNEQFF. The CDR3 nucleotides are TGCGCCAGCAGCTTGGGGCTAGCGGAATACAATGAGCAGTTCTTC.

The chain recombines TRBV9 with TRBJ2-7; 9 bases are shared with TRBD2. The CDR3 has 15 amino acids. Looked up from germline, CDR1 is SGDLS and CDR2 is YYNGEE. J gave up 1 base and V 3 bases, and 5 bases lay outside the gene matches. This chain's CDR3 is CASSGGLASSYEQYF. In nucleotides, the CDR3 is TGTGCCAGCAGCGGCGGACTAGCGTCATCCTACGAGCAGTACTTC.

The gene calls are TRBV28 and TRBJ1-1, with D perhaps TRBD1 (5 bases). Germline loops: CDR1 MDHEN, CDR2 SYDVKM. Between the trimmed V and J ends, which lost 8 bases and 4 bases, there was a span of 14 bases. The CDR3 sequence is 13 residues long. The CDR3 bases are TGTGCCAGCGTCAGGTGGGGGACCACTGAAGCTTTCTTT. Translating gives CASVRWGTTEAFF.

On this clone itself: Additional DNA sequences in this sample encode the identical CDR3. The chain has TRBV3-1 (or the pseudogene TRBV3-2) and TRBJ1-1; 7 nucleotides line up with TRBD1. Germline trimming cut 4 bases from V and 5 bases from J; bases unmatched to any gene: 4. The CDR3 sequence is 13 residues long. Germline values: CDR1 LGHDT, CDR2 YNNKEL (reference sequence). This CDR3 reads CASSPRQGTEAFF. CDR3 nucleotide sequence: TGTGCCAGCAGCCCCCGACAGGGAACTGAAGCTTTCTTT.

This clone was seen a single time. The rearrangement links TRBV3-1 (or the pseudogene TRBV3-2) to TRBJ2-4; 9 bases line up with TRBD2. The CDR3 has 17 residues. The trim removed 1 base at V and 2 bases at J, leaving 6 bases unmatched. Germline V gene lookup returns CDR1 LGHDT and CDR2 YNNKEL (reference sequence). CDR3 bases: TGTGCCAGCAGCCAAGTTCCTAGCGGGATCTCCAAAAACATTCAGTACTTC. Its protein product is CASSQVPSGISKNIQYF.

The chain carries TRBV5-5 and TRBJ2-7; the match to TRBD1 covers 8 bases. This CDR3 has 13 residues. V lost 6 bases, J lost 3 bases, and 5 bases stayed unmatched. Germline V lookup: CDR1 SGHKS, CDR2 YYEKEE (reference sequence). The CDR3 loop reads CASNGQGLYEQYF. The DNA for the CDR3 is TGTGCCAGCAATGGACAGGGTCTCTACGAGCAGTACTTC. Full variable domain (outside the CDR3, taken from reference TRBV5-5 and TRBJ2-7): DAGVTQSPTHLIKTRGQQVTLRCSPISGHKSVSWYQQVLGQGPQFIFQYYEKEERGRGNFPDRFSARQFPNYSSELNVNALLLGDSALYLCASNGQGLYEQYFGPGTRLTVT.

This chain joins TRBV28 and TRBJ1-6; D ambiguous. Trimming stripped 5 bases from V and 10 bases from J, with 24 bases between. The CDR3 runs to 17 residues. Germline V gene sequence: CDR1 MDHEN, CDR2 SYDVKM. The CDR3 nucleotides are TGTGCCAGCAGTCCTTACCCCCCGGCTGGTCGGCGGTCACCCCTCCACTTT. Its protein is CASSPYPPAGRRSPLHF.

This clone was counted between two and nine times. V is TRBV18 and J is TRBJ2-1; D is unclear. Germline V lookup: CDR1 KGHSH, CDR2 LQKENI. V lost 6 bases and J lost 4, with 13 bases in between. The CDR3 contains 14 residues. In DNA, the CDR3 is TGTGCCAGCTCCCTATTGGATTCTTACAATGAGCAGTTCTTC. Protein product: CASSLLDSYNEQFF.